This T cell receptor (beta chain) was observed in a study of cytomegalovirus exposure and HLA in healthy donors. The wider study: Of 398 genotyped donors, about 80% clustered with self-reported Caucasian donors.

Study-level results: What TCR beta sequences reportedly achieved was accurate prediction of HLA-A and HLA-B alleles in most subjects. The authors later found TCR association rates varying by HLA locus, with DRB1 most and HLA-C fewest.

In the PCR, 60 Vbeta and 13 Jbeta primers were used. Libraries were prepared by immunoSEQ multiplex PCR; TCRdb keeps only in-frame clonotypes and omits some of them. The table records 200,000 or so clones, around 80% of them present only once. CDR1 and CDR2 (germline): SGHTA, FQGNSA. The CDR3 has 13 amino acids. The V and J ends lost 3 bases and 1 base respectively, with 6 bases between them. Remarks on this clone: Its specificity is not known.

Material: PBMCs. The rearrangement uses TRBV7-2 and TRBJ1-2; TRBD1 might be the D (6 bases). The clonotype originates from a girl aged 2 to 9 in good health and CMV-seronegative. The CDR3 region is CASSLDSNYGYTF. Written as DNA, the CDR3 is TGTGCCAGCAGCTTGGACAGTAACTATGGCTACACCTTC.